The 5 T cell receptor beta chains reported below all come from one sample, sequenced in a study of T-cell memory formation after mild COVID-19. TCRdb reprocessed the 5' RACE reads via MiXCR and lists one record per CDR3 protein. The sample lists 550,000 to 600,000 distinct CDR3 sequences; about 20% were seen once. Sequencing was performed on PBMCs or a T cell subset sorted from them (not recorded which). Receptor source: an adult woman who had mild COVID-19 (a few samples of this study predate the infection). Cell type and time point are not known.

The table lists this clonotype with a few counts. V usage is TRBV6-5 and J usage is TRBJ1-2, with 7 bases identical to TRBD1. The germline V gene encodes CDR1 MNHEY and CDR2 SVGAGI. V shed 6 bases, J shed 5 bases, and the junction held 6 bases outside the gene matches. The CDR3 sequence is 13 residues long. DNA for the CDR3: TGTGCCAGCAGCCCACGACAGGGATATGGCTACACCTTC. Amino acids: CASSPRQGYGYTF.

In its sample, this clonotype was seen once. The rearrangement uses TRBV7-3 and TRBJ2-5, with 8 bases aligning to TRBD2. Germline lookup yields CDR1 SGHTA and CDR2 FQGTGA. The CDR3 length is 15 residues. The ends lost 2 bases at V and 5 bases at J; junction bases unmatched: 7. CDR3 in amino acids: CASSLVRAGVETQYF. CDR3 nucleotide sequence: TGTGCCAGCAGCTTAGTTCGAGCGGGGGTGGAGACCCAGTACTTC.

The V and J genes are TRBV14 and TRBJ2-7, with 11 bases identical to TRBD1. The CDR3 runs to 15 residues. V shed 3 bases and J 4 bases; nucleotides not matched to a gene: 5. Germline V gene data show CDR1 as SGHDN and CDR2 as FVKESK. CDR3 loop: CASSHLGTGGYEQYF. DNA of the CDR3: TGTGCCAGCAGCCACCTCGGGACAGGGGGTTACGAGCAGTACTTC.

J is TRBJ2-7 and V is TRBV4-1; 9 nucleotides match TRBD1. V gave up 4 bases and J gave up 4 bases; unmatched junction bases: 5. The CDR3 consists of 14 residues. Germline CDR1 is MGHRA and CDR2 is YSYEKL. CDR3 loop: CASSPTGGEYEQYF. CDR3 sequence (DNA): TGCGCCAGCAGCCCGACAGGGGGTGAGTACGAGCAGTACTTC.

The chain recombines TRBV18 with TRBJ1-1; D is undetermined. The CDR3 consists of 12 residues. V lost 1 base, J lost 7 bases, and 7 bases lay in between. The germline V gene encodes CDR1 KGHSH and CDR2 LQKENI. CDR3 region: CASSPRGVEAFF. Here the CDR3 DNA reads TGTGCCAGCTCACCACGGGGTGTTGAAGCTTTCTTT.